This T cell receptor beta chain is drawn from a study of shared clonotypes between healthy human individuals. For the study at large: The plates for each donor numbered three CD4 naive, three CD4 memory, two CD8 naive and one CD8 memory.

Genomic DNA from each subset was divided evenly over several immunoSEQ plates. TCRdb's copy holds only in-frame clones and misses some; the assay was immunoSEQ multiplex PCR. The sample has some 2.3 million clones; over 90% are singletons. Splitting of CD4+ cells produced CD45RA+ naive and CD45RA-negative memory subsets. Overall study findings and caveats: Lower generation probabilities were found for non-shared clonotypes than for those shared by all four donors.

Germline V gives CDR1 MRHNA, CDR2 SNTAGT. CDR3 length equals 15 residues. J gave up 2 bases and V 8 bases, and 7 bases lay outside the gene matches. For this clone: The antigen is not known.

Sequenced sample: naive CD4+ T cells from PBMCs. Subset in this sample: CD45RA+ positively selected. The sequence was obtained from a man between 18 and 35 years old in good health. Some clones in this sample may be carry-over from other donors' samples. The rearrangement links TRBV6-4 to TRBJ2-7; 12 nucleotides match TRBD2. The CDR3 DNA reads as TGTGCCAGCGGAGCGACTAGCGGGAGTCCCTACGAGCAGTACTTC. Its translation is CASGATSGSPYEQYF.